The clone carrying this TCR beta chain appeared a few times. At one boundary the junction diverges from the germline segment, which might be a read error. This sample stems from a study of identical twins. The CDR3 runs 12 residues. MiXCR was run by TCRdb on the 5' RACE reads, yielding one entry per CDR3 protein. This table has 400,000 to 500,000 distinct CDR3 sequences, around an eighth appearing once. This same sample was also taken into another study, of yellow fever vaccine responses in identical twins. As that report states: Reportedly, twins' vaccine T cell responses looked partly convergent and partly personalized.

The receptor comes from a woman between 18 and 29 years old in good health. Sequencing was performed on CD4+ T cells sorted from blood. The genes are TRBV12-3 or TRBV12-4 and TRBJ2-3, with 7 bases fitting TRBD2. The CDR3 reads CASSFVTGGVNF. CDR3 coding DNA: TGTGCCAGCAGTTTCGTGACGGGGGGTGTGAATTTT.